The rows below give T cell receptor beta chains drawn from one sample of a study of blood T cell repertoires in COVID-19. Profiled with immunoSEQ multiplex PCR; TCRdb holds only in-frame clones, not every one. The sample has under 150,000 clones, over 75% seen once. Input material: PBMCs or T cells enriched from blood (not recorded which). These receptors were obtained from a man in his forties or fifties in a cohort exposed to, infected with or recovered from COVID-19 (not recorded which). CDR3s include the opening cysteine and the closing phenylalanine or tryptophan. D genes are given only for firm matches. Not all rows give a size; the values are once, few, many and, for expanded clones, a class.

clone_size: .; d_call: .; j_call: TRBJ1-4; v_call: TRBV5-1; cdr3_aa: CASSIQGGEKLFF; cdr3_nt: TGCGCCAGCAGCATACAGGGTGGGGAAAAACTGTTTTTT
clone_size: .; d_call: .; j_call: TRBJ2-3; v_call: TRBV10-1; cdr3_aa: CASSGVEGLGTDTQYF; cdr3_nt: TGCGCCAGCAGTGGGGTAGAGGGTCTCGGCACAGATACGCAGTATTTT
clone_size: .; d_call: TRBD1; j_call: TRBJ2-6; v_call: TRBV6-5; cdr3_aa: CASSYSGGAGANVLTF; cdr3_nt: TGTGCCAGCAGTTACTCAGGGGGCGCTGGGGCCAACGTCCTGACTTTC
clone_size: .; d_call: .; j_call: TRBJ1-4; v_call: TRBV6-5; cdr3_aa: CASQRQGEKLFF; cdr3_nt: TGTGCCAGCCAACGGCAGGGTGAAAAACTGTTTTTT
clone_size: .; d_call: .; j_call: TRBJ2-7; v_call: TRBV4-1; cdr3_aa: CASSQEIGVSVYEQYF; cdr3_nt: TGCGCCAGCAGCCAAGAGATAGGCGTCAGCGTCTACGAGCAGTACTTC
clone_size: .; d_call: .; j_call: TRBJ1-2; v_call: TRBV7-2; cdr3_aa: CASSLDPGMNYGYTF; cdr3_nt: TGTGCCAGCAGCTTAGACCCAGGGATGAACTATGGCTACACCTTC
clone_size: .; d_call: .; j_call: TRBJ1-1; v_call: TRBV12-3/TRBV12-4; cdr3_aa: CASSLTDTTEAFF; cdr3_nt: TGTGCCAGCAGTTTGACAGACACGACTGAAGCTTTCTTT
clone_size: .; d_call: .; j_call: TRBJ1-1; v_call: TRBV11-3; cdr3_aa: CASSLGGETEAFF; cdr3_nt: TGTGCCAGCAGCTTGGGGGGGGAGACTGAAGCTTTCTTT
clone_size: few; d_call: .; j_call: TRBJ2-3; v_call: TRBV13; cdr3_aa: CASSLERGTQYF; cdr3_nt: TGTGCCAGCAGCTTAGAAAGGGGTACGCAGTATTTT
clone_size: .; d_call: .; j_call: TRBJ1-2; v_call: TRBV7-8; cdr3_aa: CASSLRLGENGYTF; cdr3_nt: TGTGCCAGCAGCTTGCGTTTGGGAGAGAATGGCTACACCTTC
clone_size: once; d_call: TRBD1; j_call: TRBJ2-7; v_call: TRBV7-9; cdr3_aa: CASSHIGTGSSYEQYF; cdr3_nt: TGTGCCAGCAGCCACATTGGGACAGGGAGCTCCTACGAGCAGTACTTC
clone_size: .; d_call: .; j_call: TRBJ1-1; v_call: TRBV6-2/TRBV6-3; cdr3_aa: CASSLGQVNTEAFF; cdr3_nt: TGTGCCAGCAGTTTGGGGCAGGTGAACACTGAAGCTTTCTTT
clone_size: .; d_call: .; j_call: TRBJ1-1; v_call: TRBV30; cdr3_aa: CAWSSGDTEAFF; cdr3_nt: TGTGCCTGGAGTTCGGGGGACACTGAAGCTTTCTTT
clone_size: .; d_call: TRBD1; j_call: TRBJ2-7; v_call: TRBV18; cdr3_aa: CASSPLPGTGVAFSYEPYF; cdr3_nt: TGTGCCAGCTCACCGTTGCCCGGGACAGGGGTAGCCTTCTCCTACGAGCCGTACTTC
clone_size: .; d_call: TRBD1; j_call: TRBJ1-1; v_call: TRBV30; cdr3_aa: CAWSVTGENTEAFF; cdr3_nt: TGTGCCTGGAGTGTAACAGGGGAGAACACTGAAGCTTTCTTT
clone_size: .; d_call: TRBD1; j_call: TRBJ2-6; v_call: TRBV7-2; cdr3_aa: CASSFGQGFSGANVLTF; cdr3_nt: TGTGCCAGCAGCTTTGGACAGGGATTTTCTGGGGCCAACGTCCTGACTTTC
clone_size: .; d_call: .; j_call: TRBJ2-6; v_call: TRBV5-6; cdr3_aa: CASSPGGQLRSGANVLTF; cdr3_nt: TGTGCCAGCAGCCCAGGGGGGCAGCTCCGCTCTGGGGCCAACGTCCTGACTTTC
clone_size: .; d_call: .; j_call: TRBJ2-5; v_call: TRBV7-6; cdr3_aa: CASSFGDGGRETQYF; cdr3_nt: TGTGCCAGCAGCTTCGGCGACGGGGGGCGAGAGACCCAGTACTTC
clone_size: once; d_call: .; j_call: TRBJ2-5; v_call: TRBV2; cdr3_aa: CASTEGQGLETQYF; cdr3_nt: TGTGCCAGCACCGAGGGTCAGGGGCTTGAGACCCAGTACTTC
clone_size: .; d_call: .; j_call: TRBJ2-1; v_call: TRBV27; cdr3_aa: CASSLAGWDEQFF; cdr3_nt: TGTGCCAGCAGTTTGGCAGGCTGGGATGAGCAGTTCTTC
clone_size: .; d_call: TRBD2; j_call: TRBJ2-5; v_call: TRBV20-1; cdr3_aa: CSQTSEETQYF; cdr3_nt: TGCAGCCAGACTAGCGAAGAGACCCAGTACTTC
clone_size: .; d_call: .; j_call: TRBJ2-7; v_call: TRBV3-1/TRBV3-2; cdr3_aa: CASTQGSGFGARYEQYF; cdr3_nt: TGTGCCAGCACCCAAGGGTCAGGGTTTGGGGCCCGCTACGAGCAGTACTTC
clone_size: .; d_call: .; j_call: TRBJ2-7; v_call: TRBV6-1; cdr3_aa: CASSEARTVSYEQYF; cdr3_nt: TGTGCCAGCAGTGAGGCCAGGACAGTCTCCTACGAGCAGTACTTC
clone_size: .; d_call: .; j_call: TRBJ2-1; v_call: TRBV9; cdr3_aa: CASSASLAAPYNEQFF; cdr3_nt: TGTGCCAGCAGCGCCAGCTTAGCGGCCCCATACAATGAGCAGTTCTTC
clone_size: .; d_call: .; j_call: TRBJ1-2; v_call: TRBV6-5; cdr3_aa: CASSYPTGLFTYGYTF; cdr3_nt: TGTGCCAGCAGTTACCCGACGGGACTTTTTACCTATGGCTACACCTTC
clone_size: .; d_call: TRBD1; j_call: TRBJ1-3; v_call: TRBV14; cdr3_aa: CASSRDRVSGNTIYF; cdr3_nt: TGTGCCAGCAGCCGAGACAGGGTCTCTGGAAACACCATATATTTT
clone_size: .; d_call: TRBD1; j_call: TRBJ1-2; v_call: TRBV18; cdr3_aa: CASSPGGGRGYGYTF; cdr3_nt: TGTGCCAGCTCACCAGGAGGGGGCAGGGGCTATGGCTACACCTTC
clone_size: .; d_call: .; j_call: TRBJ1-6; v_call: TRBV10-2; cdr3_aa: CASSGAAYNSPLHF; cdr3_nt: TGCGCCAGCAGTGGGGCAGCTTATAATTCACCCCTCCACTTT
clone_size: .; d_call: .; j_call: TRBJ1-1; v_call: TRBV6-5; cdr3_aa: CASSGTGLTEAFF; cdr3_nt: TGTGCCAGCAGCGGTACAGGGTTAACTGAAGCTTTCTTT
clone_size: .; d_call: .; j_call: TRBJ2-5; v_call: TRBV2; cdr3_aa: CASSPRETQYF; cdr3_nt: TGTGCCAGCAGCCCGAGGGAGACCCAGTACTTC
clone_size: .; d_call: .; j_call: TRBJ1-4; v_call: TRBV20-1; cdr3_aa: CSASQGGSYEKLFF; cdr3_nt: TGCAGTGCTAGTCAGGGAGGGTCATATGAAAAACTGTTTTTT
clone_size: .; d_call: .; j_call: TRBJ1-2; v_call: TRBV5-1; cdr3_aa: CASSLAGRGYGYTF; cdr3_nt: TGCGCCAGCAGCTTGGCCGGCAGGGGCTATGGCTACACCTTC
clone_size: once; d_call: .; j_call: TRBJ1-1; v_call: TRBV6-2/TRBV6-3; cdr3_aa: CASSYSWEGNTEAFF; cdr3_nt: TGTGCCAGCAGTTACTCCTGGGAGGGAAACACTGAAGCTTTCTTT
clone_size: .; d_call: TRBD1; j_call: TRBJ1-6; v_call: TRBV27; cdr3_aa: CASSLIPGQRDSPLHF; cdr3_nt: TGTGCCAGCAGTTTGATACCGGGACAGCGCGATTCACCCCTCCACTTT
clone_size: .; d_call: TRBD1; j_call: TRBJ2-5; v_call: TRBV7-2; cdr3_aa: CASSPGQGTETQYF; cdr3_nt: TGTGCCAGCAGCCCTGGACAGGGGACGGAGACCCAGTACTTC
clone_size: .; d_call: TRBD1; j_call: TRBJ1-1; v_call: TRBV5-6; cdr3_aa: CASRPTGDTEAFF; cdr3_nt: TGTGCCAGCAGACCTACAGGGGACACTGAAGCTTTCTTT
clone_size: .; d_call: TRBD2; j_call: TRBJ2-7; v_call: TRBV29-1; cdr3_aa: CSATLGTSGGYEQYF; cdr3_nt: TGCAGCGCCACGCTAGGGACTAGCGGGGGATACGAGCAGTACTTC
clone_size: .; d_call: TRBD2; j_call: TRBJ2-1; v_call: TRBV7-9; cdr3_aa: CASTGRAGETYEQFF; cdr3_nt: TGTGCCAGCACCGGCCGGGCGGGAGAAACCTATGAGCAGTTCTTC
clone_size: .; d_call: TRBD1; j_call: TRBJ1-2; v_call: TRBV7-2; cdr3_aa: CASSRRDREVNYGYTF; cdr3_nt: TGTGCCAGCAGCCGCCGGGACAGAGAAGTTAACTATGGCTACACCTTC
clone_size: .; d_call: .; j_call: TRBJ2-1; v_call: TRBV11-1; cdr3_aa: CASSPILGGEQFF; cdr3_nt: TGTGCCAGCAGCCCTATTCTAGGTGGTGAGCAGTTCTTC
clone_size: .; d_call: .; j_call: TRBJ2-5; v_call: TRBV15; cdr3_aa: CATSSEGVQETQYF; cdr3_nt: TGTGCCACCAGCAGTGAGGGGGTCCAAGAGACCCAGTACTTC
clone_size: .; d_call: .; j_call: TRBJ2-7; v_call: TRBV3-1/TRBV3-2; cdr3_aa: CASSPDGGTVQYF; cdr3_nt: TGTGCCAGCAGCCCCGATGGAGGGACGGTGCAGTACTTC
clone_size: .; d_call: .; j_call: TRBJ1-6; v_call: TRBV27; cdr3_aa: CASSLGGSNSPLHF; cdr3_nt: TGTGCCAGCAGTTTAGGTGGCTCAAATTCACCCCTCCACTTT
clone_size: .; d_call: .; j_call: TRBJ1-6; v_call: TRBV25-1; cdr3_aa: CASSAYSSPLHF; cdr3_nt: TGTGCCAGCAGTGCCTACAGCTCACCCCTCCACTTT
clone_size: .; d_call: TRBD1; j_call: TRBJ2-5; v_call: TRBV5-3; cdr3_aa: CARSRGTGTQETQYF; cdr3_nt: TGTGCCAGAAGCAGAGGGACAGGGACTCAAGAGACCCAGTACTTC
clone_size: once; d_call: .; j_call: TRBJ1-2; v_call: TRBV4-1; cdr3_aa: CASSQGPYGDGYTF; cdr3_nt: TGCGCCAGCAGCCAAGGCCCCTACGGAGATGGCTACACCTTC
clone_size: .; d_call: TRBD1; j_call: TRBJ2-2; v_call: TRBV5-1; cdr3_aa: CASSLADRGHLGELFF; cdr3_nt: TGCGCCAGCAGCTTGGCCGACAGGGGGCATCTCGGGGAGCTGTTTTTT